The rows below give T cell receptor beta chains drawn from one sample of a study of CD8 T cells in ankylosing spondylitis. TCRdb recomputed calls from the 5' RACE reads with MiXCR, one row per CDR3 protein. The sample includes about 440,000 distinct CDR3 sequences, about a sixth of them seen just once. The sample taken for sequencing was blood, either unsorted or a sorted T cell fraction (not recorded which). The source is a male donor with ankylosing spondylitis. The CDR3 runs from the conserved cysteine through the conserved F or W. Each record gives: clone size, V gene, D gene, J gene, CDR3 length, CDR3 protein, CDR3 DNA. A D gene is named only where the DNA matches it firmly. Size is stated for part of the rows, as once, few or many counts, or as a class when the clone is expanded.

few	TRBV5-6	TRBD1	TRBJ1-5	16	CASSLWGQPGGQPQHF	TGTGCCAGCAGCTTGTGGGGACAGCCCGGGGGGCAGCCCCAGCATTTT
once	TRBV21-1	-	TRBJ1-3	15	CASSKVWQSGNTIYF	TGTGCCAGCAGCAAAGTTTGGCAGTCTGGAAACACCATATATTTT
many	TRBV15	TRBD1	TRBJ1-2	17	CATSREAGGVKNYGYTF	TGTGCCACCAGCAGGGAGGCAGGGGGCGTAAAGAACTATGGCTACACCTTC
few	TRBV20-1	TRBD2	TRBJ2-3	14	CSAVSGSGTDTQYF	TGCAGTGCTGTTAGCGGGAGTGGCACAGATACGCAGTATTTT
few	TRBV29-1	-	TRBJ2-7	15	CSAEGSGDYSYEQYF	TGCAGCGCTGAGGGTTCAGGGGATTACTCCTACGAGCAGTACTTC
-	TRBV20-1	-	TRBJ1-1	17	CSARDLGSPGVNTEAFF	TGCAGTGCTAGAGATTTGGGGAGCCCGGGGGTTAACACTGAAGCTTTCTTT
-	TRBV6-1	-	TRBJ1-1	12	CASSEGRSLGFF	TGTGCCAGCAGTGAAGGACGGTCCCTGGGTTTCTTT
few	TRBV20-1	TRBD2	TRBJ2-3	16	CSAKSAREGYTDTQYF	TGCAGTGCTAAATCAGCGCGGGAGGGTTACACAGATACGCAGTATTTT
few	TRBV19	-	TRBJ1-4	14	CASSISTANEKLFF	TGTGCCAGTAGTATATCAACTGCTAATGAAAAACTGTTTTTT
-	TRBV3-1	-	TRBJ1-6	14	CASSQRTRDSPLHF	TGTGCCAGCAGCCAACGGACAAGGGATTCACCCCTCCACTTT
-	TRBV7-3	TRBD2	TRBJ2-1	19	CASSQGTSGSGGTGNEQFF	TGTGCCAGCAGCCAAGGGACTAGCGGGAGTGGGGGAACGGGGAATGAGCAGTTCTTC
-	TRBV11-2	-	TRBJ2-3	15	CASSLGLVGADTQYF	TGTGCCAGCAGCTTAGGACTAGTAGGGGCAGATACGCAGTATTTT
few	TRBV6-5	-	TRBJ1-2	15	CASSYVQGPNYGYTF	TGTGCCAGCAGTTACGTCCAGGGACCTAACTATGGCTACACCTTC
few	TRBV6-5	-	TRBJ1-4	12	CASRQVGEKLFF	TGTGCCAGCAGACAGGTGGGGGAAAAACTGTTTTTT
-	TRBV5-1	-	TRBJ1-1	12	CASSVHLVQAFF	TGCGCCAGCAGTGTACACCTTGTTCAAGCTTTCTTT
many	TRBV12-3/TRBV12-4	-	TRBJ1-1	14	CASSLVWGNTEAFF	TGTGCCAGCAGTTTAGTGTGGGGGAACACTGAAGCTTTCTTT
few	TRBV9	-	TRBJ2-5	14	CASSRDGGPGAQYF	TGTGCCAGCAGTAGGGACGGTGGCCCGGGGGCCCAGTACTTC
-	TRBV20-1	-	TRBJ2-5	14	CSARRAAHEETQYF	TGCAGTGCTAGGCGGGCGGCCCACGAAGAGACCCAGTACTTC
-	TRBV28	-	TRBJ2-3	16	CASSITRWGISDTQYF	TGTGCCAGCAGTATCACTCGTTGGGGGATATCAGATACGCAGTATTTT
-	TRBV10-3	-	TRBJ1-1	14	CAISGSAENTEAFF	TGTGCCATCAGTGGATCGGCAGAGAACACTGAAGCTTTCTTT
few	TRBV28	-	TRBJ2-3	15	CASSFGQTSTDTQYF	TGTGCCAGCAGTTTTGGGCAAACTAGCACAGATACGCAGTATTTT
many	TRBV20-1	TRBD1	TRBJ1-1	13	CSAIDRGNTEAFF	TGCAGTGCCATCGACAGGGGGAACACTGAAGCTTTCTTT
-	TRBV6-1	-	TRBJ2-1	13	CASSFGQFNEQFF	TGTGCCAGCAGCTTTGGACAGTTCAATGAGCAGTTCTTC
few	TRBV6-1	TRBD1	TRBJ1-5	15	CASRAGGYSNQPQHF	TGTGCCAGCAGGGCAGGGGGTTATAGCAATCAGCCCCAGCATTTT
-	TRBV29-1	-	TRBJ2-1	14	CSVEVARIRNEQFF	TGCAGCGTTGAAGTGGCCCGGATCAGGAATGAGCAGTTCTTC
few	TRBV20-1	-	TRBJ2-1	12	CTGGGTYNEQFF	TGCACGGGGGGCGGAACCTACAATGAGCAGTTCTTC
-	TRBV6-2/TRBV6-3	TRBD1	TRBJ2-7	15	CASSSTNRGRYEQYF	TGTGCCAGCAGTTCCACGAACAGGGGGCGCTACGAGCAGTACTTC
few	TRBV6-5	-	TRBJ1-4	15	CASSYSRGLHEKLFF	TGTGCCAGCAGTTACTCCCGGGGGCTACATGAAAAACTGTTTTTT
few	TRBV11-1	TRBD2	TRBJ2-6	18	CASSLQGAGHSGANVLTF	TGTGCCAGCAGCTTACAAGGAGCGGGGCACTCTGGGGCCAACGTCCTGACTTTC
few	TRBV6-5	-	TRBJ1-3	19	CASSYLLEWGLNSGNTIYF	TGTGCCAGCAGTTACCTCCTTGAATGGGGCCTCAACTCTGGAAACACCATATATTTT
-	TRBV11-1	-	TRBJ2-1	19	CASSLGLGGARSYYNEQFF	TGTGCCAGCAGCCTAGGACTAGGGGGAGCTCGGTCCTACTACAATGAGCAGTTCTTC
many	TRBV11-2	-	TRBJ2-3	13	CASIGQLTDTQYF	TGTGCCAGCATAGGACAGCTCACAGATACGCAGTATTTT
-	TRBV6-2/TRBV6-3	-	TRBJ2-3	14	CASTLHGFSDTQYF	TGTGCCAGCACCCTCCACGGGTTTTCAGATACGCAGTATTTT
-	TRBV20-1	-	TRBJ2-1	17	CSARETAPRTNRNEQFF	TGCAGTGCTAGAGAAACCGCCCCCAGGACCAACCGAAATGAGCAGTTCTTC
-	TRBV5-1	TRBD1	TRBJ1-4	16	CASSRRGQGESEKLFF	TGCGCCAGCAGCCGGAGGGGACAGGGTGAAAGTGAAAAACTGTTTTTT
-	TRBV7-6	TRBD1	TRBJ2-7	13	CASSRDRENEQYF	TGTGCCAGCAGCCGGGACAGGGAGAACGAGCAGTACTTC
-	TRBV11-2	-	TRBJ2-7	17	CASKFRLAGAGFDEQYF	TGTGCCAGCAAGTTTCGGTTGGCGGGGGCCGGTTTCGACGAGCAGTACTTC
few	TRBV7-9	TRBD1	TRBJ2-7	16	CASRRDVPGGSYEQYF	TGTGCCAGCAGAAGAGATGTGCCAGGGGGCTCCTACGAGCAGTACTTC
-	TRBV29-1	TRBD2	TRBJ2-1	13	CSVPRRGDNEQFF	TGCAGCGTCCCCCGGCGGGGGGACAATGAGCAGTTCTTC
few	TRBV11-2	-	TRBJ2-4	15	CASSLSRDNHPIQYF	TGTGCCAGCAGCCTCAGCCGGGACAACCATCCCATTCAGTACTTC
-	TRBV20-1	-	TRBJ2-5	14	CSAQPTGLGETQYF	TGCAGTGCGCAGCCTACAGGGTTGGGAGAGACCCAGTACTTC
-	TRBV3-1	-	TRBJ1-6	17	CASSHSRRIGGNSPLHF	TGTGCCAGCAGCCATAGTCGTAGAATCGGGGGAAATTCACCCCTCCACTTT
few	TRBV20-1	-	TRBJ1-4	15	CSARPPGSPREKLFF	TGCAGTGCTAGACCTCCGGGATCCCCTCGGGAAAAACTGTTTTTT
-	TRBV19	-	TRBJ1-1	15	CASTNYGGPGTEAFF	TGTGCCAGTACTAATTACGGGGGGCCGGGCACTGAAGCTTTCTTT
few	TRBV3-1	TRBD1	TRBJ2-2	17	CASSQEVGTGGTGELFF	TGTGCCAGCAGCCAAGAGGTTGGGACAGGGGGCACCGGGGAGCTGTTTTTT
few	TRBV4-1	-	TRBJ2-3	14	CASSQEVRGDTQYF	TGCGCCAGCAGCCAAGAGGTTAGAGGAGATACGCAGTATTTT
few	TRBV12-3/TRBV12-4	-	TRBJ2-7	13	CASSRDKSLGQYF	TGTGCCAGCAGCCGAGACAAGTCGCTGGGGCAGTACTTC
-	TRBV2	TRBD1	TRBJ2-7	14	CASSAGQGASEQYF	TGTGCCAGCAGCGCTGGACAGGGGGCTAGCGAGCAGTACTTC
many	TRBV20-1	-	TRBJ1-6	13	CSAPTAREAPLHF	TGCAGTGCACCCACCGCGAGGGAGGCACCCCTCCACTTT
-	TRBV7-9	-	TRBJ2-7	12	CASSLTWYEQYF	TGTGCCAGCAGCCTGACTTGGTACGAGCAGTACTTC
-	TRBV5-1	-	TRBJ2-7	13	CASSSEGGGEQYF	TGCGCCAGCAGCTCCGAGGGTGGCGGCGAGCAGTACTTC
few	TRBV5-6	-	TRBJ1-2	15	CASTKPPGVGPGYTF	TGTGCCAGCACCAAACCCCCGGGAGTTGGCCCTGGCTACACCTTC
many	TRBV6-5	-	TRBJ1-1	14	CASSLQQGGGGAFF	TGTGCCAGCAGTTTACAACAGGGCGGCGGTGGAGCTTTCTTT
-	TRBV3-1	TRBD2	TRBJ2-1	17	CASSRTSGGASYNEQFF	TGTGCCAGCAGTCGGACTAGCGGGGGGGCATCCTACAATGAGCAGTTCTTC
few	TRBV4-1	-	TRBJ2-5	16	CASSQGTGGGRETQYF	TGCGCCAGCAGCCAAGGAACCGGAGGGGGTCGAGAGACCCAGTACTTC